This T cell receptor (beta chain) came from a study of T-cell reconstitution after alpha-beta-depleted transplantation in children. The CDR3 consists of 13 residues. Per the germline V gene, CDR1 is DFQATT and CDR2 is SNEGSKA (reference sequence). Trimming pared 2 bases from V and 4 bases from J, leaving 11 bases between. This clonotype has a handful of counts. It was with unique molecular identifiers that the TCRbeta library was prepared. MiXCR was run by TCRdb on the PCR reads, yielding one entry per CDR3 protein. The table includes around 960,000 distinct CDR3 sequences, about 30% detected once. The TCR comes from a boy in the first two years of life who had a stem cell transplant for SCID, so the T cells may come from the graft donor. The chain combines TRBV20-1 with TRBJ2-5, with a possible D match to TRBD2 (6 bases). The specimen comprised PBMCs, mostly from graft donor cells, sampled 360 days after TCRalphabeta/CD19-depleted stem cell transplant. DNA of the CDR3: TGCAGTGCTAGAAACGGACTAATAGAGACCCAGTACTTC. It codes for CSARNGLIETQYF.